The 9 T cell receptor beta chains below were found in one sample sequenced in a study of T cell changes during pregnancy in multiple sclerosis. Data came from immunoSEQ multiplex PCR; TCRdb stores just in-frame clones and leaves some out. The data contain about 50,000 clones, about 90% of them singletons. This material consisted of CD4+ T cells from peripheral blood mononuclear cells, taken after pregnancy. All receptors come from a female donor with multiple sclerosis, enrolled in a pregnancy study.

This chain joins TRBV10-3 and TRBJ2-7; possible D gene TRBD2, 6 bases. Germline V gene sequence: CDR1 ENHRY, CDR2 SYGVKD. V gave up 4 bases and J gave up 0 bases, with 10 bases separating them. The CDR3 loop spans 14 amino acids. This chain's CDR3 is CAISGAGTSYEQYF. The CDR3 DNA reads as TGTGCCATCAGTGGGGCGGGAACCTCCTACGAGCAGTACTTC.

Here the CDR3 DNA reads TGTGCCAGCAGCTTGAAGGCAGGGGTAGAGACCCAGTACTTC. It translates to CASSLKAGVETQYF. J is TRBJ2-5 and V is TRBV5-4; TRBD1 might be the D (6 bases). V dropped 1 base and J dropped 4 bases, with 11 bases sitting between them. This CDR3 spans 14 amino acids. CDR1 is SGHNT and CDR2 is YYREEE in the germline V gene (reference sequence).

This chain uses TRBV9 with TRBJ2-7, with 8 bases that match TRBD2. The length of the CDR3 is 14 residues. Germline V gene data show CDR1 as SGDLS and CDR2 as YYNGEE. V was clipped by 3 bases and J by 5 bases; unmatched bases: 7. The CDR3 sequence is CASSEAGASNEQYF. The CDR3, as DNA: TGTGCCAGCAGCGAAGCGGGAGCGTCCAACGAGCAGTACTTC.

The rearrangement links TRBV5-4 to TRBJ2-5; D perhaps matches TRBD1 (6 bases). Germline V CDR1 and CDR2: SGHNT, YYREEE (reference sequence). V gave up 3 bases and J gave up 4 bases, with 10 bases separating them. CDR3 length: 13 amino acids. The DNA for the CDR3 is TGTGCCAGCAGCTCAACAGGGTTAGAGACCCAGTACTTC. It encodes CASSSTGLETQYF.

This clone was observed a single time. The chain carries TRBV20-1 and TRBJ2-7, with TRBD1 as a possible D gene (6 bases). Deletions cut 7 bases from V and 3 bases from J, with 10 bases between. There are 11 residues in the CDR3. CDR1 and CDR2 (germline): DFQATT, SNEGSKA (reference sequence). The DNA of the CDR3 is TGCAGTGGAGGGGGTCGCTACGAGCAGTACTTC. It yields the protein CSGGGRYEQYF.

The chain links TRBV5-1 to TRBJ2-1, with 9 bases matching TRBD2. CDR3 length equals 15 residues. The germline gives CDR1 SGHRS, CDR2 YFSETQ. With 0 bases clipped from V and 6 bases from J, the junction kept 4 bases outside the gene matches. CDR3 DNA: TGCGCCAGCAGCTTGGGTCTAGCGGGAAGCAATGAGCAGTTCTTC. This gives the protein CASSLGLAGSNEQFF.

This chain uses TRBV7-8 with TRBJ1-4; D may be TRBD1 (6 bases). The V gene's germline CDR1 is SGHVS and CDR2 FQNEAQ. The ends were cut back, 4 bases at V and 6 bases at J, with 9 bases in the middle. The CDR3 has 13 amino acids. Written as DNA, the CDR3 is TGTGCCAGCAGCTCTGGGACATATGAAAAACTGTTTTTT. Translated: CASSSGTYEKLFF.

The genes are TRBV6-5 and TRBJ2-3; TRBD2 matches 8 bases. The CDR3 is 13 residues long. Germline assignment: CDR1 MNHEY and CDR2 SVGAGI. The J segment lost 4 bases and the V segment lost 8 bases, leaving 5 bases of the junction unmatched. This chain's CDR3 is CASGGLAADTQYF. CDR3 DNA: TGTGCCAGCGGTGGACTAGCTGCAGATACGCAGTATTTT.

V is TRBV7-9 and J is TRBJ2-7; tentative D call: TRBD1 (5 bases). The germline gives CDR1 SEHNR, CDR2 FQNEAQ (reference sequence). This CDR3 comprises 16 residues. V was shortened by 0 bases and J by 0 bases, with 12 bases between the two germline ends. The CDR3 spells CASSLAQEFYSYEQYF. CDR3 DNA sequence: TGTGCCAGCAGCTTAGCACAGGAGTTTTACTCCTACGAGCAGTACTTC. The variable domain in full, with the rest retrieved from reference TRBV7-9 and TRBJ2-7, is DTGVSQNPRHKITKRGQNVTFRCDPISEHNRLYWYRQTLGQGPEFLTYFQNEAQLEKSRLLSDRFSAERPKGSFSTLEIQRTEQGDSAMYLCASSLAQEFYSYEQYFGPGTRLTVT.